This TCR beta chain was profiled in a study of glioma-infiltrating T cells. General study results and limits: Tissue-blood divergence was below expectation in non-neoplastic patients, above in gliomas. Only very few CDR3 sequences appeared in both tissue and blood.

To note about this clonotype: Its antigen is unidentified.

Amplification of TCR alpha and beta CDR3 regions from RNA used iRepertoire nested multiplex PCR. Tissue mRNA or PBMC total RNA, roughly 85-450 ng, went into one-step reverse transcription and amplification. TCRdb recomputed calls from the multiplex PCR reads with MiXCR, one row per CDR3 protein. In the table there are about 130,000 distinct CDR3 sequences, roughly a quarter of which are singletons. The CDR3 sequence is 14 residues long. V was pared by 4 bases and J by 1 base, with 10 bases between. Germline V gene lookup returns CDR1 LGHNA and CDR2 YNFKEQ. The source of this sequence is a human donor with low-grade glioma or glioblastoma, undergoing nonglioma brain surgery, or in good health (not recorded which). The chain links TRBV4-2 to TRBJ2-5, with D perhaps TRBD1 (6 bases). Sequenced material: glioma tissue, nonneoplastic brain tissue, or PBMCs (not recorded which). The CDR3: CASSPQGAQETQYF. The CDR3 nucleotides are TGTGCCAGCAGCCCACAGGGCGCCCAAGAGACCCAGTACTTC.